This is a list of T cell receptor beta chains from one sample in a study of monozygotic twins with inflammatory bowel disease. For each CDR3 protein, TCRdb gives one entry from its re-call of the 5' RACE reads, without DNA. This table holds around 210,000 distinct CDR3 sequences. Sequences were obtained from blood. Receptor source: a human donor with ulcerative colitis or Crohn's disease, or a healthy co-twin of an affected twin (not recorded which). CDR3s include the opening cysteine and the closing phenylalanine or tryptophan.

v_gene	j_gene	CDR3aa
TRBV14	TRBJ2-1	CASSQGAPPHEQFF
TRBV5-8	TRBJ2-3	CASTMMADTQYF
TRBV5-1	TRBJ1-3	CASSETGTGNTIYF
TRBV18	TRBJ1-2	CASSPGTNYGYTF
TRBV7-2	TRBJ1-6	CASSLVRGVNSPLHF
TRBV3-1	TRBJ2-2	CASSQDLLGGTGELFF
TRBV4-2	TRBJ2-2	CASSPRDSRTGELFF
TRBV2	TRBJ1-5	CASTRTGGHQPQHF
TRBV7-2	TRBJ2-1	CASSLAPYVGYEQFF
TRBV12-3/TRBV12-4	TRBJ2-1	CASTLYPKGGNEQFF
TRBV11-2	TRBJ2-7	CASSPGAGGLVHEQYF
TRBV7-2	TRBJ1-5	CASGQGDGNQPQHF
TRBV7-9	TRBJ1-4	CASSLRQGGEKLFF
TRBV7-2	TRBJ1-3	CASSLYGSGNTIYF
TRBV20-1	TRBJ1-1	CSASERRGPDEAFF
TRBV28	TRBJ1-1	CASRTIVGMNTEAFF
TRBV19	TRBJ2-1	CASSIAYGEQFF
TRBV28	TRBJ2-7	CASRPTDNEQYF
TRBV5-8	TRBJ2-3	CASSLPTGSSTDTQYF
TRBV6-5	TRBJ2-3	CASKRSDTQYF
TRBV20-1	TRBJ2-2	CSARDLGGMDTGELFF
TRBV7-8	TRBJ1-2	CASSLYTGTVFYGYTF
TRBV5-1	TRBJ2-1	CASSLGGSSGEQFF
TRBV7-2	TRBJ1-3	CASSQDISGNTIYF
TRBV14	TRBJ2-7	CASSQDRGQRGSYEQYF
TRBV6-1	TRBJ1-5	CASSESRTGSNQPQHF
TRBV5-4	TRBJ2-1	CASSLGPAGGYNEQFF
TRBV20-1	TRBJ2-3	CSALEGRGGTDTQYF
TRBV12-3/TRBV12-4	TRBJ2-1	CASSFTSGSVYNEQFF
TRBV28	TRBJ2-1	CASSVGLGWYNEQFF
TRBV6-2/TRBV6-3	TRBJ2-7	CASSFGGGIYEQYF
TRBV7-2	TRBJ1-1	CASSFERNTEAFF
TRBV5-1	TRBJ2-2	CASRSTSGGVKMNTGELFF
TRBV7-9	TRBJ2-1	CASSLVLARSSYNEQFF
TRBV29-1	TRBJ2-3	CSVEDRQHPSTDTQYF
TRBV19	TRBJ1-1	CASAYGGLTEAFF
TRBV18	TRBJ2-7	CASSPSTHYEQYF
TRBV5-6	TRBJ2-5	CASSLAWLTQETQYF
TRBV6-5	TRBJ2-3	CASSYEGWGTDTQYF
TRBV7-9	TRBJ1-2	CASSLARGVDYGYTF
TRBV5-5	TRBJ1-6	CASSFTRDRGLPLHF
TRBV5-1	TRBJ2-7	CASSPDRDEQYF
TRBV6-1	TRBJ2-7	CASRQPGPGANEQYF
TRBV2	TRBJ2-1	CASNLAEASYNEQFF
TRBV5-5	TRBJ1-5	CASSPAVNGNQPQHF
TRBV28	TRBJ2-5	CASSSYPGQETQYF
TRBV3-1	TRBJ1-3	CASSQDLGAGNTIYF
TRBV4-2	TRBJ1-1	CASKERVRTEAFF
TRBV29-1	TRBJ2-6	CSADSSGANVLTF
TRBV7-6	TRBJ2-7	CASSLGNGPYEQYF